This T cell receptor (beta chain) was identified during a study of cytomegalovirus exposure and HLA in healthy donors (dated by TCRdb to the late 2010s). Broadly, across the study: In an earlier analysis of fewer than 750 of the donors, around 290 Gb of sequence data and 90 million to 120 million unique TCR beta sequences from roughly 180 million T cells were reported. Roughly 300 gigabases of sequencing data and roughly 81 million unique TCR sequences made up an early release that covered about 640 HLA-typed donors. The genetic ancestry cluster associated with self-reported Caucasian donors included 65% to 90% of the roughly 400 genotyped donors. The study was designed to test whether signatures of past pathogen exposure could be identified by cataloging public T cell receptors. The T cell repertoires of several hundred subjects were profiled by immunosequencing and related to cytomegalovirus serostatus. Along with the roughly 610-subject first cohort, a separate validation cohort of over a hundred different subjects was used. High-throughput TCR immunosequencing, statistical association of individual TCRs with disease status, and machine learning were combined to predict cytomegalovirus infection status. A later analysis re-examined previously published TCR beta repertoires from just over 650 donors and added high-resolution HLA genotyping to investigate patterns of TCR occurrence. The later analysis used no new phenotypic data to find candidate immune exposures, relying instead on TCR beta sequences and their occurrence across donors. An earlier analysis of approximately 640 of the donors applied high-throughput TCR beta sequencing to assess whether each TCR beta V gene segment acted as functional or pseudogenic. Donor age, sex, ethnicity and CMV serostatus were collected together with the repertoire data. A later genetic analysis used genome-wide SNP genotypes for about 60% of the 666 donors, treating that subset as a discovery cohort. Every discovery cohort repertoire had been produced on one sequencing platform. Both class I and class II loci were covered by HLA typing, at four-digit resolution. The number of typed donors differed by locus: about 629-630 for A, B, C, DRB1 and DQB1; some 500 for DQA1; 606 for DPA1; and roughly 490 for DPB1. Roughly 5 DR-DQ haplotypes were handled as single units for association and clustering, since linkage in the cohort was strong. Among several hundred genotyped donors of the cohort, an average of roughly 230,000 unique TCR beta nucleotide sequences was sequenced per donor, of which 15% to 20% were non-productive. Broader findings and caveats from the paper: Correlated functional status among segregating V segments might reflect linkage disequilibrium, but an unknown experimental factor could not be ruled out. A few of the identified cytomegalovirus-associated TCR beta chains were confirmed in vitro to be specific for cytomegalovirus antigens. A later genetic analysis associated a missense DCLRE1C variant with V-gene and J-gene trimming of TCR beta chains, and an independent cohort replicated the association. A later analysis reported that several top co-occurrence clusters appeared linked to parvovirus B19, influenza, CMV and Epstein-Barr virus. The presence/absence analyses assumed that sequencing depth was roughly uniform across donors, and that assumption may not be true. A later genetic analysis reported fewer N-insertions in productive TCRs among donors in an Asian-associated ancestry cluster than the roughly 690-donor mean. A cluster of highly shared sequence variants was judged likely to be a technical artifact of the sequencing pipeline. Because HLA typing was unavailable for some donors at each locus, only the typed subset was used in association tests. The authors suggested that the approach could potentially be extended to other disease states and immunological phenotypes. CMV serostatus was the only immune exposure information available for the cohort. A further reported finding was that TCR beta sequences accurately predicted the HLA-A and HLA-B alleles for most subjects in the first cohort. A later analysis found that most CMV-associated TCR beta chains appeared HLA-restricted, with HLA associations seemingly driven largely by CMV exposure. Broadly in line with IMGT annotations, most TCR beta V segments showed up in productive rearrangements about 87% or about 30% of the time in an earlier analysis of a few hundred of the donors. The cohort was sequenced for TCR beta chains only, and without alpha or paired-chain data the features that could be detected were limited. Strong co-occurrence of HLA alleles, especially DR and DQ, made assigning TCR associations to individual alleles difficult. In a later analysis, HLA-associated TCR beta chains were found to be more clonally expanded and to have lower generation probabilities than equally common non-associated chains. Some IMGT-functional V segments, including TRBV6-2 and TRBV6-3, could not be distinguished by the 87-base-pair reads and were therefore excluded. In both the original and validation cohorts, the classifier was reported to diagnose cytomegalovirus status with high specificity and sensitivity. A total of 150 to 200 TCR beta chains were listed by the study as associated with cytomegalovirus. A later analysis associated 15,000 to 20,000 TCR beta sequences with specific HLA alleles at a false discovery rate of 0.05. According to a later analysis, TCR association rates differed among HLA loci, with DRB1 alleles showing the most associated TCRs and HLA-C alleles showing the fewest. About 17 rarely observed V segments, including chromosome 9 orphons, were excluded from the earlier analysis of several hundred of the donors because counts were too low. Most TCR sequences were observed very rarely across donors, whereas some public TCRs were present in many individuals.

On this clone itself: It has no known antigen specificity. It has no much larger one-base neighbor in the sample; base qualities were not kept.

The cohort consisted of fewer than 700 healthy bone marrow donors. At the time of sampling, every cohort member was nominally healthy, though immune exposures that went unrecorded were likely present. The donor was CMV seronegative and was included in the group of hundreds of seronegative cohort members. Each donor provided a peripheral blood sample, and peripheral blood mononuclear cells were used for TCR beta sequencing. Genomic DNA was extracted from the blood cell samples with the Qiagen DNeasy Blood Extraction Kit. V lost 4 bases and J lost 8 bases, and the count of bases not matched to a germline gene is 5. CDR1 and CDR2 (SGHDT, YYEEEE) derive from the germline V gene. The CDR3, from cysteine to phenylalanine, totals 12 residues. Only CDR3 DNA remains: 36 bases, in frame from the first base. The library came from the immunoSEQ multiplex PCR assay. The multiplex PCR relied on a mix of 60 forward primers for TCR Vbeta segments and 13 reverse primers for TCR Jbeta segments. A multiplex PCR assay on genomic DNA amplified the CDR3 region of rearranged TCR beta genes. The Illumina HiSeq System was used to sequence the amplified TCR beta libraries as 87-base-pair reads. In the source study's methods: A later analysis counted tens of millions of unique TCR beta chains across the 666 repertoires, and roughly 10 million of these chains were shared by at least two donors. To remove PCR and sequencing errors, raw reads were error-corrected and collapsed into unique sequences using a nearest-neighbor algorithm that merged closely related sequences. V, D and J gene segments were assigned by aligning CDR3 sequences to IMGT reference sequences. For a sequence to be retained, a match of at least six nucleotides to both a V gene segment and a J gene segment was required. A rearrangement counted as productive if the CDR3 had no stop codons and remained in frame with V and J, and every other rearrangement counted as non-productive. Following IMGT convention, CDR3 was defined as the stretch from the second conserved V-encoded cysteine up to the conserved J-encoded phenylalanine. In an earlier analysis of around 570 of the donors, sequences lacking an unambiguous match to a single V gene segment were excluded. In an earlier analysis of 450 to 700 of the donors, V segments were called functional above 56.7% productive rearrangements and were called segregating when the between-donor standard deviation exceeded 5%. A statistical classification framework was developed to diagnose cytomegalovirus status using the catalog of TCR beta chain sequences. A later analysis assigned V and J genes by comparing TCR nucleotide sequences with IMGT/GENE-DB human TR gene sequences. A later analysis assigned CDR3 sequences and most-parsimonious VDJ recombination scenarios with the TCRdist pipeline. In a later analysis, every TCR beta chain was defined by the combination of its CDR3 amino acid sequence and its V-gene family, and reads without a unique V-gene family were dropped. In a later analysis, several hundred highly shared, low-generation-probability nucleotide sequences were removed to address suspected cross-contamination and a sequencing artifact. A later analysis calculated a clonal expansion index for each public chain from normalized within-repertoire ranks of inferred template counts. Generation probabilities in a later analysis came from a VDJ recombination model fitted to out-of-frame rearrangements, and those results were checked against IGoR. In a later analysis, TCR-TCR, TCR-HLA and TCR-CMV co-occurrence was scored with hypergeometric tests, and a repertoire-size bias correction was applied to TCR pairs. In a later analysis, false discovery rates were estimated by permuting HLA or CMV assignments 20 times. In a later analysis, co-occurring TCRs were grouped with DBSCAN, and TCRdist sequence similarity was added when clustering was performed within HLA-allele-positive subsets. Co-occurrence clustering excluded repertoires with fewer than 30,000 or more than 120,000 public chains, plus five with anomalous nucleotide sharing. This is the immuneACCESS table as TCRdb keeps it, with only in-frame sequences that have V and J called. A part of the clones is gone; compared with another copy, unresolved V genes explain less than half, and the rest is unexplained. The DNA gave D and trimming, while V, J and clone size come from that table. This sample has roughly 150,000 clones in its table, and around 80% of those were observed once. The top ten constitute roughly 1.5% of the sample.

The rearrangement joined TRBV5-6 to TRBJ1-2; TRBD1 fits 7 bases in the junction. The sequence was obtained from a woman younger than 35 in good health and CMV-seronegative. Material for sequencing was PBMCs. The encoded CDR3 is CASSGDRGGYTF. The DNA sequence reads TGTGCCAGCAGCGGGGACAGAGGGGGCTACACCTTC.